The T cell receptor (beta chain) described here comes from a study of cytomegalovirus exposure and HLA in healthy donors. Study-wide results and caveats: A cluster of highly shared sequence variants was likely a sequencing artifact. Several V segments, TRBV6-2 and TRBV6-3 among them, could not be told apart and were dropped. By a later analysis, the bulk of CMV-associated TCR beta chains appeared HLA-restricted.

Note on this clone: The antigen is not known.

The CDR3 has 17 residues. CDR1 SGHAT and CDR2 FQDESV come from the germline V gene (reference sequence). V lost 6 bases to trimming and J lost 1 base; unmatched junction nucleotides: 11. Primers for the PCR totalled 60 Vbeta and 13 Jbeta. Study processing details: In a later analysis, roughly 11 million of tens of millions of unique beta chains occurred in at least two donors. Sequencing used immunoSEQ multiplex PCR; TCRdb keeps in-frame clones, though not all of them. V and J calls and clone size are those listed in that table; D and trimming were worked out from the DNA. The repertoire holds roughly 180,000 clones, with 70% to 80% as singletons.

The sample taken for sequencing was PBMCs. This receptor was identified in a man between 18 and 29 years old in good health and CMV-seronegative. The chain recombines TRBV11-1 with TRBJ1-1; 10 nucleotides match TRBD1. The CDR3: CASRWDRGLLGNTEAFF. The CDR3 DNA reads TGTGCCAGCAGATGGGACAGGGGACTCCTGGGGAACACTGAAGCTTTCTTT.